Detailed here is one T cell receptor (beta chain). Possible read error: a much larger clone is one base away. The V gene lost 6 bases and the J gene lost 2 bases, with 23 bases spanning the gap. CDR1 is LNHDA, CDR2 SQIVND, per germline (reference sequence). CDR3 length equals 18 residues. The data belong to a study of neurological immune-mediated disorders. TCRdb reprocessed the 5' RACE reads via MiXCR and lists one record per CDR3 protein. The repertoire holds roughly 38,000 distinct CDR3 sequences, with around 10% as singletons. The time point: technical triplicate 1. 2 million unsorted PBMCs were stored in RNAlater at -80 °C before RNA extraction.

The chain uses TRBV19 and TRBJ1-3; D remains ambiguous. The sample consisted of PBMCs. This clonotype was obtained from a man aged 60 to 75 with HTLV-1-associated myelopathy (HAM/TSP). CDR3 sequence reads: CASSTPNSRLFTGNTIYF. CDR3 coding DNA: TGTGCCAGTAGCACCCCGAATAGCAGACTGTTCACTGGAAACACCATATATTTT.